This passage covers 16 T cell receptor beta chains from one sample sequenced in a study of molecular identifiers for immune sequencing clone quantification. Via MiXCR, TCRdb re-called the PCR reads, giving one row per CDR3 protein. Of approximately 500,000 distinct CDR3 sequences detected, around 23% appear once; the ten largest clones hold approximately 0.76%. Sequencing was performed on naive CD8+ T cells from blood, with Jurkat cell RNA spiked in. As for subset: FACS-sorted CD8+CD4-CCR7+CD45RA+ naive T cells. Receptors originate from a human donor in good health. Some libraries in this study had Jurkat cell RNA spiked in.

Remarks on this clonotype: A read error is possible here, since a much larger clone lies one base away. This sequence joins TRBV6-2 or TRBV6-3 and TRBJ2-7; no reliable D call. Germline-derived CDR1 and CDR2 are MNHEY and SVGEGT. The CDR3 extends over 11 amino acids. Here the CDR3 DNA reads TGTGCCGGCAGTATCACCTACGAGCAGTACTTC. Translation gives CAGSITYEQYF.

The chain is built from TRBV27 and TRBJ2-1, with D maybe TRBD2 (6 bases). The CDR3 runs to 13 residues. Trimming stripped 7 bases from V and 6 bases from J, with 13 bases between. Germline V CDR1 and CDR2: MNHEY, SMNVEV (reference sequence). The CDR3 sequence is CASTTGLGNEQFF. CDR3 nucleotide sequence: TGTGCCAGCACCACGGGACTTGGCAATGAGCAGTTCTTC.

This clonotype has a count of ten or more. The chain joins TRBV29-1 to TRBJ1-1, with a weak D call TRBD1 (5 bases). CDR3 size: 11 residues. CDR1 is SQVTM, CDR2 ANQGSEA, per germline. CDR3 sequence reads: CSWGIAAEAFF. CDR3 in DNA: TGCTCATGGGGGATAGCGGCTGAAGCTTTCTTT.

The chain combines TRBV3-1 with TRBJ1-1; 8 nucleotides agree with TRBD1. This CDR3 spans 15 amino acids. Looked up from germline, CDR1 is LGHDT and CDR2 is YNNKEL (reference sequence). J was trimmed by 1 base and V by 2 bases; bases with no gene match: 3. The CDR3 DNA follows: TGTGCCAGCAGCCAACCCGGGACAGGGAACACTGAAGCTTTCTTT. Its translation is CASSQPGTGNTEAFF.

This clonotype was picked up a small number of times. The gene calls are TRBV5-6 and TRBJ2-7; D remains ambiguous. This CDR3 is built from 15 residues. Germline values: CDR1 SGHDT, CDR2 YYEEEE. The V and J ends lost 0 bases and 0 bases respectively, with 10 bases between them. The CDR3 loop is CASSLVRSSSYEQYF. DNA of the CDR3: TGTGCCAGCAGCTTGGTTCGTTCAAGCTCCTACGAGCAGTACTTC.

This clonotype was seen repeatedly, ten times or more. The rearrangement joins TRBV7-6 to TRBJ2-5, with 8 bases matching TRBD2. CDR1 SGHVS and CDR2 FNYEAQ come from the germline V gene. The CDR3 is 13 residues long. V dropped 5 bases and J dropped 5; count of bases not matched to a gene: 4. The CDR3 loop is CASSPAGDETQYF. The CDR3 bases are TGTGCCAGCAGCCCAGCGGGGGATGAGACCCAGTACTTC. Full variable domain (missing parts from reference TRBV7-6 and TRBJ2-5): GAGVSQSPRYKVTKRGQDVALRCDPISGHVSLYWYRQALGQGPEFLTYFNYEAQQDKSGLPNDRFSAERPEGSISTLTIQRTEQRDSAMYRCASSPAGDETQYFGPGTRLLVL.

To note about this clonotype: One end of the junction varies from germline; a read error may be responsible. This chain uses TRBV29-1 with TRBJ1-2, with TRBD1 matching 7 bases. Germline V gene sequence: CDR1 SQVTM, CDR2 ANQGSEA. The CDR3 is made up of 13 amino acids. The CDR3 reads CSVVPRGGDGYAF. For the CDR3, the DNA is TGCAGCGTTGTCCCCCGAGGGGGCGATGGCTACGCCTTC.

Note on this clonotype: A much larger clone differs from this one at a single base, so this may be a read error. The gene calls are TRBV4-2 and TRBJ2-4; TRBD1 aligns across 7 bases. The germline gives CDR1 LGHNA, CDR2 YNFKEQ. The CDR3 has 16 amino acids. The DNA of the CDR3 is TGTGCCAACAGCCAAGATATTGGGACAGTAACAAACATTCAGTACTTC. It specifies CANSQDIGTVTNIQYF.

This clonotype was seen only a few times. A much larger clone differs from this one at a single base, so this may be a read error. V and J are TRBV4-1 and TRBJ1-5; D not certain. CDR3 length equals 14 residues. The germline gives CDR1 MGHRA, CDR2 YSYEKL. CDR3: CARSQVISNQPQHF. The CDR3 region has the DNA TGCGCCCGCAGCCAAGTTATCAGCAATCAGCCCCAGCATTTT.

This clonotype occurred many times. The chain uses TRBV20-1 and TRBJ1-5; 12 nucleotides agree with TRBD1. Germline V gene lookup returns CDR1 DFQATT and CDR2 SNEGSKA (reference sequence). V shed 6 bases, J shed 7 bases, and the junction held 13 bases outside the gene matches. The CDR3 has 16 amino acids. The CDR3 nucleotides read TGCAGTGCGTCCGGGACAGGGGGCGCGGCAGGACAGCCCCAGCATTTT. Its translation is CSASGTGGAAGQPQHF.

This clonotype occurred many times. The chain employs TRBV3-1 and TRBJ2-7; the D is unclear. V was clipped by 1 base and J by 3 bases, with 10 bases between them. The CDR3 length is 14 residues. CDR1 LGHDT and CDR2 YNNKEL come from the germline V gene (reference sequence). The CDR3 DNA reads TGTGCCAGCAGCCAAGGTGCCTACAACTACGAGCAGTACTTC. Translated, it gives CASSQGAYNYEQYF.

As regards this clonotype: Since a much larger clone is just one base distant, this may be a read error. This chain connects TRBV6-8 to TRBJ2-3; D might be TRBD2 (6 bases). The CDR3 consists of 14 residues. Germline CDR1 is MNHGY and CDR2 is SAAAGT. The CDR3: CASSYGGLTDKQYF. CDR3 DNA: TGTGCCAGCAGTTACGGGGGGTTGACAGATAAGCAGTATTTT.

This sequence joins TRBV27 and TRBJ2-1; D gene uncertain. In germline, CDR1 is MNHEY, CDR2 SMNVEV (reference sequence). The CDR3 extends over 14 amino acids. Trimming shortened V by 0 bases and J by 4 bases, and 7 bases separated the two germline ends. The CDR3 spells CASSLSYGYNEQFF. In nucleotides, the CDR3 is TGTGCCAGCAGTTTATCGTACGGGTACAATGAGCAGTTCTTC.

This clonotype has a handful of counts. V gene TRBV6-6 combines with J gene TRBJ2-7; D might be TRBD2 (5 bases). The CDR3 runs 15 residues. Per germline, CDR1 MNHNY and CDR2 SVGAGI (reference sequence). Trimming took 4 bases from V and 3 from J, leaving 16 bases between them. The CDR3 sequence is CASSSPEVTDYEQYF. The CDR3 nucleotides read TGTGCCAGCAGTTCTCCGGAGGTTACCGACTACGAGCAGTACTTC.

Many counts were recorded for this clonotype. The rearrangement uses TRBV4-2 and TRBJ1-2, with 8 positions matching TRBD1. Germline values: CDR1 LGHNA, CDR2 YNFKEQ. V was clipped by 4 bases and J by 8 bases; unmatched bases: 6. This CDR3 has 13 residues. CDR3 DNA sequence: TGTGCCAGCAGCCTGGACAGGGAACGAGGCTACACCTTC. Protein sequence: CASSLDRERGYTF.

In this sample, this clonotype turned up many times. One end of the junction does not line up with germline, which may come from a read error. V usage is TRBV4-3 and J usage is TRBJ1-4; TRBD1 agrees at 7 bases. Germline assignment: CDR1 LGHNA and CDR2 YSLEER. The CDR3 covers 15 residues. CDR3 protein: CASSQGTATNEKLFF. CDR3 coding DNA: TGTGCCAGCAGCCAAGGGACAGCAACTAATGAAAAACTGTTTTTT.